Given below is one T cell receptor (beta chain) in context. Its antigen is not identified. The source of the sample is a study of beta chain features in type 1 diabetes. Study information: All samples together contributed more than 90,000,000 sorted cells for examination.

The collection from each donor was one heparinised blood draw averaging about 110 mL. The germline CDR1 and CDR2 sequences are SGHRS and YFSETQ. The CDR3 runs 15 residues. Trimming took off 0 bases at V and 3 bases at J, with 12 bases between the two ends. The study, taken as a whole, reports: Shortening of TCRB CDR3s, moderate but significant, appeared in all four CD4+ subsets of Type 1 diabetes patients. VDJ junctions from patients with type 1 diabetes contained fewer insertions and more deletions.

All of the isolated RNA was reverse transcribed, so expressed TCRB transcripts were sequenced. Reads from naive, central memory and regulatory T cell samples averaged about 3.3 million. This table comes from immunoSEQ multiplex PCR, and its TCRdb copy is limited to in-frame clones, with some not included. The profile shows 640,000 or so clones, under 15% of them singletons. Sequenced input: naive CD4+ T cells from blood. This receptor was taken from a man aged 18 to 29 with type 1 diabetes. J is TRBJ1-1 and V is TRBV5-1; D remains unclear. CDR3 sequence (DNA): TGCGCCAGCAGCTTGGTTTCGGGCGTGGACACTGAAGCTTTCTTT. It yields the protein CASSLVSGVDTEAFF.